The 2 T cell receptor beta chains in this list originate from one sample, sequenced in a study of T cells in tumors after PD-1 blockade. The data were produced by immunoSEQ multiplex PCR, yet TCRdb's version contains in-frame clones alone and is incomplete. The data contain 10,000 to 15,000 clones, about 62% of them seen just once; the ten biggest clones take up roughly 28%. Sample: tumor tissue, taken before anti-PD-1 treatment. Source of these receptors: a human donor with cutaneous squamous cell carcinoma.

J is TRBJ2-3 and V is TRBV14, with 7 bases lining up with TRBD1. V shed 2 bases, J shed 3 bases, and the junction held 8 bases outside the gene matches. This CDR3 spans 16 amino acids. Germline CDR1 is SGHDN and CDR2 is FVKESK. This CDR3 is CASSQSSRQGTDTQYF. In nucleotides, the CDR3 is TGTGCCAGCAGCCAAAGTTCTCGACAGGGTACAGATACGCAGTATTTT.

The genes are TRBV5-6 and TRBJ1-1, with unresolved D. V lost 2 bases, J lost 10 bases, and 18 bases lay in between. CDR3 length: 14 residues. Looked up from germline, CDR1 is SGHDT and CDR2 is YYEEEE. CDR3 residues: CASSLPGSYGGAFF. CDR3 nucleotide sequence: TGTGCCAGCAGCTTACCGGGATCATACGGCGGAGCTTTCTTT.